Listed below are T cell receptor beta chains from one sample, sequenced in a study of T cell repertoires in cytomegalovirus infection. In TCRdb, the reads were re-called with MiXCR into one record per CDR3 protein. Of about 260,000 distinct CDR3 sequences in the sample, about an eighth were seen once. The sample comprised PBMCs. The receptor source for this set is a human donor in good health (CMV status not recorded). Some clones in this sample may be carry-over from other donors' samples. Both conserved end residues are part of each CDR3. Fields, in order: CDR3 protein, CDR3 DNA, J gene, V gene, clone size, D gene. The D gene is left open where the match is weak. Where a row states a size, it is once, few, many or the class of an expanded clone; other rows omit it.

CAISGRTGGTHEQYF TGTGCCATCAGTGGTCGGACAGGTGGTACCCACGAGCAGTACTTC TRBJ2-7 TRBV10-3 . TRBD1
CSASGVAGAETQYF TGCAGTGCTAGTGGGGTAGCGGGGGCGGAGACCCAGTACTTC TRBJ2-5 TRBV20-1 . TRBD2
CASSSGSEPYNEQFF TGTGCCAGCAGTTCTGGCTCAGAGCCCTACAATGAGCAGTTCTTC TRBJ2-1 TRBV6-5 . .
CASSLATGIKTQYF TGTGCCAGCAGCTTAGCGACAGGGATAAAGACCCAGTACTTC TRBJ2-5 TRBV7-6 many TRBD1
CASSSGLGALGEQYF TGTGCCAGCAGCTCCGGACTAGGGGCTCTCGGGGAGCAGTACTTC TRBJ2-7 TRBV7-9 few TRBD2
CSATEWTSERTDTQYF TGCAGTGCTACCGAATGGACTAGCGAGCGCACAGATACGCAGTATTTT TRBJ2-3 TRBV20-1 few TRBD2
CASSHRPGLAYEQYF TGTGCCAGCAGCCACCGCCCGGGACTAGCCTACGAGCAGTACTTC TRBJ2-7 TRBV14 few TRBD2
CATTGQSWGEQFF TGTGCCACCACGGGACAGTCGTGGGGTGAGCAGTTCTTC TRBJ2-1 TRBV15 . TRBD1
CASSPNPTNTEAFF TGTGCCAGCAGCCCAAACCCTACGAACACTGAAGCTTTCTTT TRBJ1-1 TRBV12-3/TRBV12-4 . .
CASSPPNTF TGTGCCAGCAGCCCACCCAACACCTTC TRBJ1-2 TRBV12-3/TRBV12-4 many .
CASTISGTGGELFF TGTGCCAGCACAATATCCGGAACGGGGGGGGAGCTGTTTTTT TRBJ2-2 TRBV12-3/TRBV12-4 many .
CASKLGETQYF TGTGCCAGCAAGCTGGGGGAGACCCAGTACTTC TRBJ2-5 TRBV2 . .
CASSWRGTGSHEQYF TGTGCCAGCAGTTGGCGAGGGACAGGGAGCCACGAGCAGTACTTC TRBJ2-7 TRBV28 few TRBD1
CSASEPNYEQYF TGCAGTGCTAGTGAGCCCAACTACGAGCAGTACTTC TRBJ2-7 TRBV20-1 few .
CSATRGLAGGGQPDTQYF TGCAGTGCTACCCGGGGACTAGCGGGCGGGGGACAACCAGATACGCAGTATTTT TRBJ2-3 TRBV20-1 . TRBD2
CASSSYLRSSYEQYF TGTGCCAGCAGCTCCTATTTAAGGAGCTCCTACGAGCAGTACTTC TRBJ2-7 TRBV7-2 many .
CSARPLAGGLNEQFF TGCAGTGCTAGACCCCTAGCGGGGGGGCTGAATGAGCAGTTCTTC TRBJ2-1 TRBV20-1 few TRBD2
CASSLVVGVAKNIQYF TGTGCCAGCAGCTTAGTCGTCGGCGTAGCCAAAAACATTCAGTACTTC TRBJ2-4 TRBV7-9 . .
CASSFDVGGQTEAFF TGTGCCAGCAGCTTCGATGTCGGGGGGCAGACTGAAGCTTTCTTT TRBJ1-1 TRBV5-6 few .
CASSLVFVQETQYF TGTGCCAGCAGCTTAGTATTCGTTCAAGAGACCCAGTACTTC TRBJ2-5 TRBV7-2 many .
CASTGGTGGSTNEKLFF TGTGCCAGCACCGGCGGGACAGGGGGCTCTACTAATGAAAAACTGTTTTTT TRBJ1-4 TRBV7-2 many TRBD1
CSARRQGAYTEAFF TGCAGCGCTAGACGGCAGGGGGCCTACACTGAAGCTTTCTTT TRBJ1-1 TRBV29-1 few TRBD1
CASSLGGSVPYEQYF TGTGCCAGCAGCTTGGGGGGTAGCGTCCCCTACGAGCAGTACTTC TRBJ2-7 TRBV7-2 many .
CASSTGQGVVYGYTF TGTGCCAGCAGTACCGGACAGGGGGTTGTTTATGGCTACACCTTC TRBJ1-2 TRBV12-3/TRBV12-4 many TRBD1
CASSLVQANTEAFF TGTGCCAGCAGTTTGGTACAGGCAAACACTGAAGCTTTCTTT TRBJ1-1 TRBV28 few .
CASSQELGTINEQFF TGCGCCAGCAGCCAAGAACTCGGGACTATCAATGAGCAGTTCTTC TRBJ2-1 TRBV4-3 . TRBD2
CASSLPVYGYTF TGTGCCAGCAGTTTACCGGTCTATGGCTACACCTTC TRBJ1-2 TRBV27 . .
CASSWGTGVGVYGYTF TGTGCCAGCAGCTGGGGGACAGGAGTCGGGGTCTATGGCTACACCTTC TRBJ1-2 TRBV5-5 . TRBD1
CASRPGNTGELFF TGTGCCAGCAGACCCGGGAACACCGGGGAGCTGTTTTTT TRBJ2-2 TRBV7-2 many .
CASTSRQSKNIQYF TGTGCCAGCACCTCACGGCAGTCCAAAAACATTCAGTACTTC TRBJ2-4 TRBV28 . .
CASSLAVRDRQFGSYEQYF TGTGCCAGCAGCTTGGCAGTCCGGGACAGACAATTCGGATCCTACGAGCAGTACTTC TRBJ2-7 TRBV7-2 many TRBD1
CASSQDLTPGEQYF TGTGCCAGCAGCCAAGATCTCACTCCCGGCGAGCAGTACTTC TRBJ2-7 TRBV4-2 many .
CASSLSPPTSDTQYF TGTGCCAGCAGCCTTAGTCCCCCAACTAGCGATACGCAGTATTTT TRBJ2-3 TRBV7-2 many .
CASSQLTGGTYEQYF TGCGCCAGCAGCCAATTGACAGGGGGCACCTACGAGCAGTACTTC TRBJ2-7 TRBV4-3 . TRBD1
CATSREEWTEAFF TGTGCCACCAGCAGAGAAGAATGGACTGAAGCTTTCTTT TRBJ1-1 TRBV15 . .
CASSPPGGAVKTQYF TGTGCCAGCAGTCCCCCGGGGGGGGCAGTGAAGACCCAGTACTTC TRBJ2-5 TRBV6-2/TRBV6-3 . TRBD2
CASTLGTDYGYTF TGTGCCAGCACTTTGGGGACAGACTATGGCTACACCTTC TRBJ1-2 TRBV2 . TRBD1
CASSLGWTYEQYF TGTGCCAGCAGTTTAGGGTGGACCTACGAGCAGTACTTC TRBJ2-7 TRBV12-3/TRBV12-4 many .
CASSPGTGIQETQYF TGTGCCAGCAGCCCCGGGACAGGGATCCAAGAGACCCAGTACTTC TRBJ2-5 TRBV6-5 few TRBD1
CASSAALQESLFQETQYF TGTGCCAGCAGCGCCGCGCTCCAGGAGTCCCTTTTTCAAGAGACCCAGTACTTC TRBJ2-5 TRBV7-2 many .
CASSVYRGEQYF TGTGCCAGCAGCGTCTATCGGGGGGAGCAGTACTTC TRBJ2-7 TRBV7-2 many .
CASSRLASYEQYF TGTGCCAGCAGCCGGCTAGCATCCTACGAGCAGTACTTC TRBJ2-7 TRBV12-3/TRBV12-4 many .
CASSLEPGQGTDTQYF TGCGCCAGCAGCTTGGAACCGGGACAGGGCACAGATACGCAGTATTTT TRBJ2-3 TRBV5-1 . TRBD1
CASSLVWVKGEQFF TGTGCCAGCAGCTTGGTATGGGTGAAGGGTGAGCAGTTCTTC TRBJ2-1 TRBV5-6 many .
CASSLPPSGTEAFF TGTGCCAGCAGCTTGCCCCCGAGCGGCACTGAAGCTTTCTTT TRBJ1-1 TRBV7-9 many .
CAISEAGPPYNEQFF TGTGCCATCAGTGAAGCGGGACCTCCCTACAATGAGCAGTTCTTC TRBJ2-1 TRBV10-3 . TRBD2
CASSPRGQSRNTEAFF TGTGCCAGCAGCCCGCGGGGACAGTCAAGGAACACTGAAGCTTTCTTT TRBJ1-1 TRBV12-3/TRBV12-4 many TRBD1
CASSLGQVDNSPLHF TGCGCCAGCAGCTTGGGACAGGTTGATAATTCACCCCTCCACTTT TRBJ1-6 TRBV5-1 . .
CASGLRTSGDYNEQFF TGTGCTAGTGGTTTGAGAACTAGCGGGGACTACAATGAGCAGTTCTTC TRBJ2-1 TRBV12-5 . TRBD2
CSARVNSYEQYF TGCAGTGCTAGGGTGAACTCCTACGAGCAGTACTTC TRBJ2-7 TRBV20-1 few .
CASSTGESNYGYTF TGTGCCAGCAGCACCGGGGAGTCTAACTATGGCTACACCTTC TRBJ1-2 TRBV7-6 many .
CASSRVRSSYEQYF TGCGCCAGCAGCAGGGTCAGGAGCTCCTACGAGCAGTACTTC TRBJ2-7 TRBV4-3 . .
CASSQDLGGNQPQHF TGCGCCAGCAGCCAAGATCTGGGAGGAAATCAGCCCCAGCATTTT TRBJ1-5 TRBV4-1 few .
CSAARPVGPADTQYF TGCAGTGCTGCGAGGCCGGTGGGGCCAGCAGATACGCAGTATTTT TRBJ2-3 TRBV20-1 . .
CASSTTRATTLSGNTIYF TGTGCCAGCAGCACCACGCGGGCGACGACGCTCTCTGGAAACACCATATATTTT TRBJ1-3 TRBV7-9 many .
CSVGGTVHSYEQYF TGCAGCGTTGGGGGGACAGTTCACTCCTACGAGCAGTACTTC TRBJ2-7 TRBV29-1 . TRBD1
CASSPTERYGYTF TGCGCCAGCAGCCCGACTGAGCGCTATGGCTACACCTTC TRBJ1-2 TRBV4-1 many .
CASIQREGLSTGELFF TGTGCCAGCATTCAACGGGAGGGCCTATCCACCGGGGAGCTGTTTTTT TRBJ2-2 TRBV6-2/TRBV6-3 . TRBD2
CASSRIQGPGELFF TGTGCCAGCAGCCGTATCCAGGGACCCGGGGAGCTGTTTTTT TRBJ2-2 TRBV6-6 few .
CASSFGQGGEKLFF TGTGCCAGCAGCTTTGGACAGGGGGGAGAAAAACTGTTTTTT TRBJ1-4 TRBV7-2 many TRBD1